This TCR beta chain was obtained from a study of shared clonotypes between healthy human individuals. Points from the study as a whole: In a handful of donors, approximately 5% of naive CD4 clonotypes appeared in common.

As for this clone: Its specificity is not known.

The length of the CDR3 is 17 residues. V was clipped by 2 bases and J by 1 base, with 17 bases between them. Per the germline V gene, CDR1 is SEHNR and CDR2 is FQNEAQ (reference sequence). Measured with immunoSEQ multiplex PCR; TCRdb has only the in-frame clones, and not every one. In the table there are roughly 2.2 million clones, approximately 95% of which are singletons. Sequenced input: naive CD4+ T cells from PBMCs. Documented subset: CD45RA+ positively selected. This receptor was taken from a man in his late teens or twenties in good health. Some clones in this sample may be carry-over from other donors' samples. V is TRBV7-9 and J is TRBJ1-2; no clear D. CDR3 in amino acids: CASSLKTHGRFNYGYTF. CDR3 DNA sequence: TGTGCCAGCAGCTTAAAGACCCACGGACGGTTTAACTATGGCTACACCTTC. The variable domain in full, completed from reference TRBV7-9 and TRBJ1-2, reads DTGVSQNPRHKITKRGQNVTFRCDPISEHNRLYWYRQTLGQGPEFLTYFQNEAQLEKSRLLSDRFSAERPKGSFSTLEIQRTEQGDSAMYLCASSLKTHGRFNYGYTFGSGTRLTVV.